The following is a TCR beta chain sequence with its context. These data come from a study of blood T cell repertoires in COVID-19. Study summary: COVID-19 samples, acute and convalescent, were from the United States, Italy and Spain. Sources were T cells, B-cell-depleted T cells, or PBMCs; the material itself was cDNA or gDNA.

Germline values: CDR1 SGDLS, CDR2 YYNGEE. The ends were cut back, 0 bases at V and 2 bases at J, with 9 bases in the middle. This CDR3 has 15 amino acids. Authors' processing steps: It was from reference gene primer amplification that nucleated cell counts were estimated. Using immunoSEQ multiplex PCR, the repertoire was profiled, and TCRdb retains in-frame clones only, with some absent. V, J and clone size derive from that table, while D and trimming were established from the DNA sequence. Of under 150,000 clones in the sample, approximately 80% are singletons; the top ten hold approximately 8.4%. Material for sequencing was peripheral blood. The sequence was obtained from a human donor with acute or convalescent COVID-19. The donor label of this sample is uncertain. The V gene is TRBV9, the J gene TRBJ2-1, with a tentative D call TRBD2 (5 bases). CDR3 bases: TGTGCCAGCAGCGTAGGAGGTAGCGCCTACAATGAGCAGTTCTTC. This encodes CASSVGGSAYNEQFF.